A selection of T cell receptor beta chains follows, all from one sample in a study of blood T cell repertoires in COVID-19. Assay: immunoSEQ multiplex PCR; the TCRdb copy retains only in-frame clones and omits some. This table holds 380,000 or so clones, around 87% found once. Sequenced input: PBMCs or T cells enriched from blood (not recorded which). The receptors shown here come from a man aged 25 to 40 who had recovered from COVID-19. The CDR3 runs from the conserved cysteine through the conserved F or W. A D gene is named only where the DNA matches it firmly. Size is stated for part of the rows, as once, few or many counts, or as a class when the clone is expanded.

J gene | V gene | D gene | clone size | CDR3 protein | CDR3 DNA
TRBJ2-7 | TRBV2 | NA | NA | CASNRDDSYEQYF | TGTGCCAGCAACAGGGACGATTCCTACGAGCAGTACTTC
TRBJ2-4 | TRBV7-2 | TRBD1 | NA | CASSWGQGWDIQYF | TGTGCCAGCAGCTGGGGACAGGGGTGGGACATTCAGTACTTC
TRBJ1-2 | TRBV5-6 | NA | NA | CASSKTTNYGYTF | TGTGCCAGCAGCAAAACAACTAACTATGGCTACACCTTC
TRBJ2-7 | TRBV7-9 | NA | once | CASSSLLGVGTYEQYF | TGTGCCAGCAGCTCCTTATTAGGGGTGGGGACCTACGAGCAGTACTTC
TRBJ1-2 | TRBV4-2 | NA | NA | CASSQDVQGFYGYTF | TGTGCCAGCAGCCAAGATGTACAGGGTTTCTATGGCTACACCTTC
TRBJ1-1 | TRBV10-2 | NA | NA | CASSEGGNTEAFF | TGCGCCAGCAGTGAGGGAGGAAACACTGAAGCTTTCTTT
TRBJ1-6 | TRBV12-5 | TRBD1 | NA | CASGLTNRGGSPLHF | TGTGCTAGTGGTTTGACGAACAGGGGAGGATCACCCCTCCACTTT
TRBJ1-4 | TRBV5-1 | NA | NA | CASSLGTGNEKLFF | TGCGCCAGCAGCTTGGGGACGGGGAATGAAAAACTGTTTTTT
TRBJ1-5 | TRBV7-9 | TRBD1 | NA | CASSLEPGQGNDQPQHF | TGTGCCAGCAGCTTAGAACCGGGACAGGGGAATGATCAGCCCCAGCATTTT
TRBJ1-5 | TRBV3-1/TRBV3-2 | TRBD1 | NA | CASSPKRPGQGKWSNQPQHF | TGTGCCAGCAGCCCGAAGCGCCCGGGACAGGGAAAATGGAGCAATCAGCCCCAGCATTTT
TRBJ1-5 | TRBV6-5 | TRBD1 | NA | CASSQTGSNPQHF | TGTGCCAGCAGCCAGACAGGGAGCAACCCCCAGCATTTT
TRBJ2-7 | TRBV20-1 | NA | NA | CSARPGIEQYF | TGCAGTGCTCGGCCCGGGATCGAGCAGTACTTC
TRBJ2-3 | TRBV10-1 | NA | NA | CASREGSSTDTQYF | TGCGCCAGCAGGGAAGGTAGCTCTACGGATACGCAGTATTTT
TRBJ1-1 | TRBV4-1 | NA | once | CASSQEVTVNTEAFF | TGCGCCAGCAGCCAAGAGGTGACAGTGAACACTGAAGCTTTCTTT
TRBJ1-1 | TRBV7-9 | NA | NA | CASSLNAESNTEAFF | TGTGCCAGCAGCTTAAATGCGGAATCGAACACTGAAGCTTTCTTT
TRBJ1-2 | TRBV5-1 | NA | once | CASSLSGHNYGYTF | TGCGCCAGCAGCTTATCGGGACATAACTATGGCTACACCTTC
TRBJ2-2 | TRBV6-2/TRBV6-3 | NA | NA | CASSYWGTQYTGELFF | TGTGCCAGCAGTTACTGGGGGACACAATACACCGGGGAGCTGTTTTTT
TRBJ1-1 | TRBV10-3 | NA | NA | CAISDGVVAFF | TGTGCCATCAGTGACGGTGTCGTCGCTTTCTTT
TRBJ2-1 | TRBV7-6 | TRBD2 | NA | CASSLGLAGGYNEQFF | TGTGCCAGCAGCTTAGGTTTAGCGGGGGGATACAATGAGCAGTTCTTC
TRBJ1-2 | TRBV9 | NA | NA | CASSSGGSGGYTF | TGTGCCAGCAGCTCGGGAGGATCTGGTGGCTACACCTTC
TRBJ1-1 | TRBV6-5 | NA | NA | CASSYWEGAVPEAFF | TGTGCCAGCAGTTACTGGGAGGGCGCAGTCCCTGAAGCTTTCTTT
TRBJ1-5 | TRBV6-5 | NA | NA | CASSHRRDNQPQHF | TGTGCCAGCAGTCATAGACGGGACAATCAGCCCCAGCATTTT
TRBJ1-5 | TRBV5-8 | NA | NA | CASSLGQGPNQPQHF | TGTGCCAGCAGCTTAGGGCAGGGGCCCAATCAGCCCCAGCATTTT
TRBJ1-6 | TRBV10-3 | NA | NA | CAISVAESSSYNSPLHF | TGTGCCATCAGTGTGGCGGAGTCTAGCTCCTATAATTCACCCCTCCACTTT
TRBJ2-5 | TRBV11-2 | TRBD2 | NA | CASSTSGGAQYF | TGTGCCAGCAGCACTAGCGGGGGGGCCCAGTACTTC
TRBJ1-1 | TRBV6-5 | NA | NA | CASSYLTGTEAFF | TGTGCCAGCAGTTACCTTACAGGCACTGAAGCTTTCTTT
TRBJ1-6 | TRBV20-1 | NA | few | CSASVGLGGNSPLHF | TGCAGTGCTAGTGTCGGGTTGGGTGGTAATTCACCCCTCCACTTT
TRBJ2-7 | TRBV19 | NA | NA | CASSIAGVPPYEQYF | TGTGCCAGTAGTATAGCGGGGGTACCCCCCTACGAGCAGTACTTC
TRBJ1-1 | TRBV6-1 | NA | NA | CASSGYEWRRTEAFF | TGTGCCAGCAGTGGCTATGAGTGGAGGCGAACTGAAGCTTTCTTT
TRBJ2-1 | TRBV6-6 | TRBD1 | NA | CASSRQGTGTAYNEQFF | TGTGCCAGCAGTCGACAAGGAACCGGGACAGCCTACAATGAGCAGTTCTTC
TRBJ1-5 | TRBV19 | NA | NA | CASSKDSISNQPQHF | TGTGCCAGTAGTAAGGACAGTATTAGCAATCAGCCCCAGCATTTT
TRBJ2-2 | TRBV5-4 | TRBD1 | NA | CASGQQGAGELFF | TGTGCCAGCGGCCAACAGGGGGCCGGGGAGCTGTTTTTT
TRBJ2-2 | TRBV4-2 | NA | NA | CASSQTTSLNTGELFF | TGTGCCAGCAGCCAAACCACTAGCCTTAACACCGGGGAGCTGTTTTTT
TRBJ2-2 | TRBV14 | TRBD1 | NA | CASSQGDSRSGELFF | TGTGCCAGCAGCCAAGGGGACAGCCGGAGCGGGGAGCTGTTTTTT
TRBJ1-2 | TRBV27 | TRBD1 | NA | CASSFRQGTYGYTF | TGTGCCAGCAGTTTCCGACAGGGGACCTATGGCTACACCTTC
TRBJ1-2 | TRBV6-4 | NA | NA | CASSEEGVGSGYTF | TGTGCCAGCAGTGAAGAGGGGGTTGGTAGTGGCTACACCTTC
TRBJ2-1 | TRBV14 | TRBD2 | NA | CASSQDAGGFRDEQFF | TGTGCCAGCAGCCAAGATGCGGGGGGATTCCGAGATGAGCAGTTCTTC
TRBJ2-7 | TRBV30 | NA | NA | CAWSVGGFSYEQYF | TGTGCCTGGAGTGTTGGCGGATTTTCCTACGAGCAGTACTTC
TRBJ1-2 | TRBV5-1 | NA | NA | CASSLSQGNYGYTF | TGCGCCAGCAGCCTATCGCAGGGTAACTATGGCTACACCTTC
TRBJ1-4 | TRBV9 | NA | NA | CASSLGGQGGEKLFF | TGTGCCAGCAGCCTGGGAGGGCAGGGAGGTGAAAAACTGTTTTTT
TRBJ2-7 | TRBV5-1 | NA | once | CASSLAVPGGKSYEQYF | TGCGCCAGCAGCTTGGCAGTTCCGGGCGGGAAATCCTACGAGCAGTACTTC